The 22 T cell receptor beta chains listed next were all sequenced from one sample in a study of blood T cell repertoires in COVID-19. Produced via immunoSEQ multiplex PCR; TCRdb's table is partial and in-frame only. This table holds approximately 170,000 clones, 70% to 90% found once. Specimen: peripheral blood. These receptors were obtained from a man older than 75 with COVID-19, enrolled during active disease.

The chain recombines TRBV6-6 with TRBJ1-3; no firm D call. Trimming left V 4 bases short and J 2 bases short, with 6 bases between. This CDR3 has 13 amino acids. Germline CDR1 and CDR2: MNHNY and SVGAGI (reference sequence). In DNA, the CDR3 is TGTGCCAGCAGTTCCCCTGCTGGAAACACCATATATTTT. Amino acid sequence: CASSSPAGNTIYF.

The chain is built from TRBV15 and TRBJ1-1, with 7 bases aligning to TRBD1. CDR1 is LNHNV and CDR2 is YYDKDF in the germline V gene (reference sequence). The ends lost 2 bases at V and 4 bases at J; junction bases unmatched: 7. CDR3 size: 15 residues. The CDR3 loop is CATSRLTGAGTEAFF. The CDR3 coding sequence is TGTGCCACCAGCAGACTCACAGGGGCGGGCACTGAAGCTTTCTTT.

The sample holds a few counts of this clone. The rearrangement joins TRBV11-3 to TRBJ2-5, with 8 bases identical to TRBD1. CDR3 length equals 15 residues. V lost 5 bases and J lost 4; bases outside the gene matches: 9. In germline, CDR1 is SGHNT, CDR2 YENEEA. CDR3 region: CASSRNGQGRETQYF. DNA of the CDR3: TGTGCCAGCAGCCGTAATGGACAGGGCAGAGAGACCCAGTACTTC.

This rearrangement joins TRBV6-5 to TRBJ1-5; 7 bases line up with TRBD1. J was trimmed by 4 bases and V by 6 bases; bases with no gene match: 9. The CDR3 spans 15 residues. The germline gives CDR1 MNHEY, CDR2 SVGAGI. The CDR3 here is CASRPGQHTNQPQHF. The CDR3 DNA reads TGTGCCAGCAGACCGGGACAGCATACTAATCAGCCCCAGCATTTT.

This clone was observed a handful of times. The chain employs TRBV7-9 and TRBJ1-1; possible D gene TRBD1, 6 bases. Germline CDR1 is SEHNR and CDR2 is FQNEAQ (reference sequence). Trimming cost V 6 bases and J 10 bases, with 15 bases left between them. This CDR3 is 12 amino acids long. CDR3 region: CASSSTGILAFF. The CDR3, as DNA: TGTGCCAGCAGTTCCACAGGGATTCTAGCTTTCTTT. Full variable domain (missing parts from reference TRBV7-9 and TRBJ1-1): DTGVSQNPRHKITKRGQNVTFRCDPISEHNRLYWYRQTLGQGPEFLTYFQNEAQLEKSRLLSDRFSAERPKGSFSTLEIQRTEQGDSAMYLCASSSTGILAFFGQGTRLTVV.

The rearrangement joins TRBV27 to TRBJ2-1, with 8 positions matching TRBD2. In germline, CDR1 is MNHEY, CDR2 SMNVEV (reference sequence). Unmatched junction bases numbered 4, after V lost 5 bases and J lost 4 bases. The length of the CDR3 is 14 residues. CDR3 in DNA: TGTGCCAGCAGTCGGGGGGGGCAGTACAATGAGCAGTTCTTC. This gives the protein CASSRGGQYNEQFF.

The rearrangement links TRBV18 to TRBJ1-2, with 7 bases aligning to TRBD1. From germline, CDR1 is KGHSH and CDR2 LQKENI. CDR3 length: 15 amino acids. Germline trimming cut 3 bases from V and 5 bases from J; bases unmatched to any gene: 9. The CDR3 bases are TGTGCCAGCTCACCGTTGGCAGGGGGGTTGTATGGCTACACCTTC. This encodes CASSPLAGGLYGYTF.

J is TRBJ2-5 and V is TRBV5-4; no reliable D call. Germline V gives CDR1 SGHNT, CDR2 YYREEE (reference sequence). The CDR3 totals 13 residues. Trimming removed 2 bases at V and 3 bases at J, with 8 bases between. CDR3 DNA: TGTGCCAGCAGCTTTTCCCAGGAAGAGACCCAGTACTTC. Translation: CASSFSQEETQYF.

The CDR3 reads CASSLPGGNSYEQYF. For the CDR3, the DNA is TGTGCCAGCAGCTTGCCCGGGGGGAACTCCTACGAGCAGTACTTC. This sequence joins TRBV5-4 and TRBJ2-7; 7 bases align to TRBD2. Looked up from germline, CDR1 is SGHNT and CDR2 is YYREEE (reference sequence). This CDR3 region has 15 residues. With V trimmed by 1 base and J by 0 bases, 4 bases remained unmatched.

The genes are TRBV7-9 and TRBJ1-5, with no clear D. Trimming removed 4 bases from V and 2 bases from J, with 6 bases in between. CDR1 SEHNR and CDR2 FQNEAQ come from the germline V gene (reference sequence). This CDR3 is built from 13 residues. Here the CDR3 reads CASSSGGNQPQHF. DNA of the CDR3: TGTGCCAGCAGCTCGGGAGGCAATCAGCCCCAGCATTTT. Looking up the rest from reference TRBV7-9 and TRBJ1-5 gives the full variable domain: DTGVSQNPRHKITKRGQNVTFRCDPISEHNRLYWYRQTLGQGPEFLTYFQNEAQLEKSRLLSDRFSAERPKGSFSTLEIQRTEQGDSAMYLCASSSGGNQPQHFGDGTRLSIL.

This chain joins TRBV6-6 and TRBJ2-7; perhaps TRBD1 as D (5 bases). Trimming cost V 4 bases and J 7 bases, with 14 bases left between them. This CDR3 spans 13 amino acids. The germline CDR1 and CDR2 sequences are MNHNY and SVGAGI (reference sequence). CDR3 DNA sequence: TGTGCCAGCAGTTGGTCAGGGCAAGGGGAGCAGTACTTC. Its protein product is CASSWSGQGEQYF.

In its sample, this clone was seen once. The V call is TRBV12-5, the J call TRBJ1-4; 7 nucleotides agree with TRBD1. The CDR3 runs to 17 residues. Germline V lookup: CDR1 LGHNT, CDR2 FRNRAP. J was trimmed by 7 bases and V by 6 bases; bases with no gene match: 17. Written as DNA, the CDR3 is TGTGCTAGTGGCAAATTACCCACAGGGGAGCAGGCTGAAAAACTGTTTTTT. Its protein product is CASGKLPTGEQAEKLFF.

The count of this clone is one. CDR3 nucleotides: TGTGCCAGCAGTTTTAGGAGACAGGGCCCCCACGAGCAGTACTTC. Translation: CASSFRRQGPHEQYF. The chain carries TRBV27 and TRBJ2-7, with 7 positions matching TRBD1. The CDR3 has 15 amino acids. Germline values: CDR1 MNHEY, CDR2 SMNVEV (reference sequence). J was trimmed by 5 bases and V by 3 bases; bases with no gene match: 10.

This chain connects TRBV6-5 to TRBJ1-1; 7 bases are shared with TRBD1. The CDR3 sequence is 11 residues long. J was trimmed by 10 bases and V by 7 bases; bases with no gene match: 6. Germline V gene sequence: CDR1 MNHEY, CDR2 SVGAGI. CDR3 coding DNA: TGTGCCAGCACCGACGACAGGGTAGCTTTCTTT. Translating gives CASTDDRVAFF.

The chain links TRBV5-5 to TRBJ2-3; 10 bases align to TRBD1. From germline, CDR1 is SGHKS and CDR2 YYEKEE (reference sequence). CDR3 length: 16 residues. J lost 4 bases, V lost 2 bases, and 7 bases had no gene match. CDR3 amino acids: CASSFSGTGVADTQYF. DNA of the CDR3: TGTGCCAGCAGCTTTTCCGGGACAGGGGTGGCAGATACGCAGTATTTT.

The J gene is TRBJ1-5, the V gene TRBV27; D not certain. Between the trimmed V and J ends, which lost 3 bases and 3 bases, there was a span of 9 bases. Germline V gene lookup returns CDR1 MNHEY and CDR2 SMNVEV (reference sequence). This CDR3 region has 14 residues. The DNA for the CDR3 is TGTGCCAGCAGTTTCAGTTCGTACAATCAGCCCCAGCATTTT. It specifies CASSFSSYNQPQHF.

The chain joins TRBV10-3 to TRBJ2-3; TRBD2 matches 10 bases. V lost 6 bases and J lost 2; bases outside the gene matches: 8. Germline CDR1 ENHRY, CDR2 SYGVKD. The CDR3 extends over 16 amino acids. The CDR3 sequence is CAIREQLAGPTDTQYF. CDR3 DNA sequence: TGTGCCATCAGAGAACAACTAGCGGGGCCCACAGATACGCAGTATTTT.

CDR3 nucleotide sequence: TGTGCCATCAGTGGTAACCGGGACAGGGTTTATGGCTACACCTTC. Translated: CAISGNRDRVYGYTF. The J gene is TRBJ1-2, the V gene TRBV10-3, with 9 bases that match TRBD1. CDR3 length equals 15 residues. Germline CDR1 and CDR2: ENHRY and SYGVKD. J lost 5 bases, V lost 4 bases, and 8 bases had no gene match.

The rearrangement links TRBV2 to TRBJ1-2, with D possibly matching TRBD1 (5 bases). The CDR3 loop spans 16 amino acids. V was pared by 8 bases and J by 5 bases, with 24 bases between. Germline V gives CDR1 SNHLY, CDR2 FYNNEI. The CDR3 DNA reads TGTGCCAGCCTCCCAGGGCGCCTCTCCATACCGTATGGCTACACCTTC. It translates to CASLPGRLSIPYGYTF.

The CDR3 loop is CASSEGRTGGVAFF. CDR3 nucleotides: TGCGCCAGCAGTGAGGGGAGGACCGGGGGTGTGGCTTTCTTT. The V gene is TRBV10-1, the J gene TRBJ1-1, with a tentative D call TRBD1 (5 bases). The CDR3 runs to 14 residues. V was trimmed by 2 bases and J by 11 bases, leaving 18 bases between them. Germline V gene data show CDR1 as WNHNN and CDR2 as SYGVQD (reference sequence).

A word on this clone: Within the sample, other DNA sequences also encode this same CDR3. The rearrangement uses TRBV3-1 (or the pseudogene TRBV3-2) and TRBJ1-2; a possible D gene is TRBD1 (5 bases). The CDR3 covers 12 residues. The V end lost 3 bases, the J end lost 5 bases, and 7 bases lay between the germline ends. Germline CDR1 and CDR2: LGHDT and YNNKEL (reference sequence). As DNA, the CDR3 is TGTGCCAGCAGCCAGGGGCGATATGGCTACACCTTC. This sequence encodes CASSQGRYGYTF.

This clone was seen only a few times. The V and J genes are TRBV15 and TRBJ1-1; D is unclear. CDR3 length equals 12 residues. The germline V gene has CDR1 LNHNV and CDR2 YYDKDF (reference sequence). V was clipped by 0 bases and J by 7 bases, with 6 bases between them. The DNA of the CDR3 is TGTGCCACCAGCAGAGACACGGGTGAAGCTTTCTTT. It yields the protein CATSRDTGEAFF.